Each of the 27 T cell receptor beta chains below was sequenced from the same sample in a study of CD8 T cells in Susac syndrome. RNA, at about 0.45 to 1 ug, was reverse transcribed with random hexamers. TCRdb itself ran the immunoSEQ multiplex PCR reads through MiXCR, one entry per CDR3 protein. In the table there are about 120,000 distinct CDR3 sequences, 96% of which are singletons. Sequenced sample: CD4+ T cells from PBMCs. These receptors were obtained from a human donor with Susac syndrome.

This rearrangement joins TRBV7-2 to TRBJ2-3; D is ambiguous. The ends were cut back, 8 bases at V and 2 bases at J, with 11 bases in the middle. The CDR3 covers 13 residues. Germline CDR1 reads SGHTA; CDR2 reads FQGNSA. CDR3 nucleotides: TGTGCCAGCCGGAACAGAATCACAGATACGCAGTATTTT. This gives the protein CASRNRITDTQYF. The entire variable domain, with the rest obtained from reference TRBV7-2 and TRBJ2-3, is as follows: GAGVSQSPSNKVTEKGKDVELRCDPISGHTALYWYRQSLGQGLEFLIYFQGNSAPDKSGLPSDRFSAERTGGSVSTLTIQRTQQEDSAVYLCASRNRITDTQYFGPGTRLTVL.

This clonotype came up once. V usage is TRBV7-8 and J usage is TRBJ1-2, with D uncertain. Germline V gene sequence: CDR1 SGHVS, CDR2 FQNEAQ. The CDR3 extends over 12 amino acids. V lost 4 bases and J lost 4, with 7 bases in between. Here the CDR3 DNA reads TGTGCCAGCAGCTCAGGATCCTATGGCTACACCTTC. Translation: CASSSGSYGYTF.

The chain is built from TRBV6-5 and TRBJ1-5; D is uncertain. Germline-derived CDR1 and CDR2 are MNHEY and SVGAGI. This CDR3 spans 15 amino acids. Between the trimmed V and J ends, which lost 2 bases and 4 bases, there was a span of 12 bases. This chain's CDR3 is CASSYRATGNQPQHF. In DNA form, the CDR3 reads TGTGCCAGCAGTTACCGGGCAACTGGGAATCAGCCCCAGCATTTT.

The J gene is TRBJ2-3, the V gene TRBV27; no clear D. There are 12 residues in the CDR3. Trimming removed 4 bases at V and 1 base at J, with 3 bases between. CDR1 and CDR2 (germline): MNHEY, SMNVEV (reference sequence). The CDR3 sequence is CASSSRTDTQYF. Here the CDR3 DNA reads TGTGCCAGCAGTTCCCGCACAGATACGCAGTATTTT.

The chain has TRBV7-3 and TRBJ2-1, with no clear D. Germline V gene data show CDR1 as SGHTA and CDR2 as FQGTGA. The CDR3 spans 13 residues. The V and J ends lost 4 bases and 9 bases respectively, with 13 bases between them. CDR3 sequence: CASSSQGPAEQFF. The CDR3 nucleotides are TGTGCCAGCAGCTCCCAAGGGCCGGCTGAGCAGTTCTTC. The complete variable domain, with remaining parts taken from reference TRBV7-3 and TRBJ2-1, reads GAGVSQTPSNKVTEKGKYVELRCDPISGHTALYWYRQSLGQGPEFLIYFQGTGAADDSGLPNDRFFAVRPEGSVSTLKIQRTERGDSAVYLCASSSQGPAEQFFGPGTRLTVL.

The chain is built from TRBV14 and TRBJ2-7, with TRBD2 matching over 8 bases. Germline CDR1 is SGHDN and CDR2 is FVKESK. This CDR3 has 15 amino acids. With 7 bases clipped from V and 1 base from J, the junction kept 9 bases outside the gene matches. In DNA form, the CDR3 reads TGTGCCAGCAATCCAAGCGGGAGATTGTCCTACGAGCAGTACTTC. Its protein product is CASNPSGRLSYEQYF. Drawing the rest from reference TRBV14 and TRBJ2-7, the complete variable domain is EAGVTQFPSHSVIEKGQTVTLRCDPISGHDNLYWYRRVMGKEIKFLLHFVKESKQDESGMPNNRFLAERTGGTYSTLKVQPAELEDSGVYFCASNPSGRLSYEQYFGPGTRLTVT.

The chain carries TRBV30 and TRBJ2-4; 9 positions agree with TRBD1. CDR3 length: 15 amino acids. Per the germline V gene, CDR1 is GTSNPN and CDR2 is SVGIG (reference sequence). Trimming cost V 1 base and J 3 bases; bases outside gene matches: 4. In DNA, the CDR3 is TGTGCCTGGAGTGAATGGACAGGGGACAAAAACATTCAGTACTTC. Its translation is CAWSEWTGDKNIQYF.

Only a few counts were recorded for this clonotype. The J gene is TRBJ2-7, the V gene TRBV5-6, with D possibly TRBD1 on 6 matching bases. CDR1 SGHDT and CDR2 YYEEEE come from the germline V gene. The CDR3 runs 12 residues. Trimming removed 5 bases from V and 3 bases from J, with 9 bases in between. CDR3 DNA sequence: TGTGCCAGCAGTTCCAGGGGCTACGAGCAGTACTTC. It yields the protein CASSSRGYEQYF.

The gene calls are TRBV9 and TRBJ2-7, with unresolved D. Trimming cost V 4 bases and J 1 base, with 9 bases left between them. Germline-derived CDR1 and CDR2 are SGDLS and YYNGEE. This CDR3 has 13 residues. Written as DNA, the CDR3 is TGTGCCAGCAGCAATCCGAGTTCCTACGAGCAGTACTTC. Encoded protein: CASSNPSSYEQYF.

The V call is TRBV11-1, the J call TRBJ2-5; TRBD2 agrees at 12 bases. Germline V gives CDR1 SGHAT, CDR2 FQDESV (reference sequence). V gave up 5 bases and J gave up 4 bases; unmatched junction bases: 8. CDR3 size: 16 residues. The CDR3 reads CASSMTSGRRGETQYF. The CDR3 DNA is TGTGCCAGCAGCATGACTAGCGGGAGAAGGGGAGAGACCCAGTACTTC.

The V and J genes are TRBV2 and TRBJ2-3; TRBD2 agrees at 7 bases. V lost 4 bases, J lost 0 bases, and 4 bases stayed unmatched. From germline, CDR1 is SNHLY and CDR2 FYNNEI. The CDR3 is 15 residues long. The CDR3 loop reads CASSGSGSSTDTQYF. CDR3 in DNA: TGTGCCAGCAGTGGTAGCGGGTCTAGCACAGATACGCAGTATTTT.

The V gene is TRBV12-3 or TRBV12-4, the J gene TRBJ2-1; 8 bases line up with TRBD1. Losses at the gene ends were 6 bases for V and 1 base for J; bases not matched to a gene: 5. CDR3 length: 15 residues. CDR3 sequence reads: CASSSTGASYNEQFF. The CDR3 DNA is TGTGCCAGCAGCTCGACAGGGGCTTCCTACAATGAGCAGTTCTTC.

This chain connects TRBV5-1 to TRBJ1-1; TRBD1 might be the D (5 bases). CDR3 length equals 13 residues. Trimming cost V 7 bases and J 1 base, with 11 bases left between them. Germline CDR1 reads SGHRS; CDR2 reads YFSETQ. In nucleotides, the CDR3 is TGCGCCAGCGGCCGCGGGGCGAACACTGAAGCTTTCTTT. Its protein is CASGRGANTEAFF.

DNA of the CDR3: TGCAGCGTTGGGGGCGGTGTGGACGAGCAGTACTTC. Its protein product is CSVGGGVDEQYF. The V call is TRBV29-1, the J call TRBJ2-7, with a weak D call TRBD1 (5 bases). The CDR3 totals 12 residues. Per the germline V gene, CDR1 is SQVTM and CDR2 is ANQGSEA. The V gene lost 4 bases and the J gene lost 5 bases, with 12 bases spanning the gap.

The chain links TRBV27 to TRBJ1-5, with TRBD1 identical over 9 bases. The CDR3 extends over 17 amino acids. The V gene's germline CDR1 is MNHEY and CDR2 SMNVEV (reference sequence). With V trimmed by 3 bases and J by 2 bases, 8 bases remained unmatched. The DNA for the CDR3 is TGTGCCAGCAGTTTCGGGGGACAGGGTAGAGGCAATCAGCCCCAGCATTTT. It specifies CASSFGGQGRGNQPQHF.

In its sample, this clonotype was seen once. The DNA for the CDR3 is TGTGCCAGCAGCTTCCCCGGAGTCCACTACGAGCAGTACTTC. Protein sequence: CASSFPGVHYEQYF. The chain recombines TRBV7-9 with TRBJ2-7; unclear D gene. Germline lookup yields CDR1 SEHNR and CDR2 FQNEAQ (reference sequence). With 3 bases removed from V and 3 bases from J, the gap between germline ends came to 12 bases. The CDR3 totals 14 residues.

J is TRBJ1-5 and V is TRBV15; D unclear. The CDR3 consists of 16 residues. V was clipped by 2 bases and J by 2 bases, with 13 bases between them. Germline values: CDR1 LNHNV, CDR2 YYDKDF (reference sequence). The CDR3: CATSRWAQRGNQPQHF. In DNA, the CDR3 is TGTGCCACCAGCAGATGGGCCCAACGGGGCAATCAGCCCCAGCATTTT. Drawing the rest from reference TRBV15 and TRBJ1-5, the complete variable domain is DAMVIQNPRYQVTQFGKPVTLSCSQTLNHNVMYWYQQKSSQAPKLLFHYYDKDFNNEADTPDNFQSRRPNTSFCFLDIRSPGLGDTAMYLCATSRWAQRGNQPQHFGDGTRLSIL.

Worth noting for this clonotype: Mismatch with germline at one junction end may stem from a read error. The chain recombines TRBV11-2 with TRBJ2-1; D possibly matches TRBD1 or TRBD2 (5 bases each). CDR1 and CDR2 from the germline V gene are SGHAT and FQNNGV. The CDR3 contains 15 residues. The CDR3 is CASTLGTTSYNEQFF. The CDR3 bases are TGTGCCAGCACCTTAGGGACGACGTCCTACAATGAGCAGTTCTTC.

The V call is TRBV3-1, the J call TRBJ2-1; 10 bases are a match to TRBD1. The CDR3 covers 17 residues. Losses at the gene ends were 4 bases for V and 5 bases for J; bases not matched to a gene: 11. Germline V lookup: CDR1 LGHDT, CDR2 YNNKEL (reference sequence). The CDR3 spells CASSLRQGASGHNEQFF. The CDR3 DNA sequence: TGTGCCAGCAGCCTGCGACAGGGGGCTAGCGGGCACAATGAGCAGTTCTTC.

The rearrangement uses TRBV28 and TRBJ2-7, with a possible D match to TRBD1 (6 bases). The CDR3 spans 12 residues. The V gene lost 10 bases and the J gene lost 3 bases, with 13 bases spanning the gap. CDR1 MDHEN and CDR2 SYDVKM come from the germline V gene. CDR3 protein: CAIQQGHYEQYF. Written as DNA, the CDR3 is TGTGCCATCCAACAGGGACACTACGAGCAGTACTTC.

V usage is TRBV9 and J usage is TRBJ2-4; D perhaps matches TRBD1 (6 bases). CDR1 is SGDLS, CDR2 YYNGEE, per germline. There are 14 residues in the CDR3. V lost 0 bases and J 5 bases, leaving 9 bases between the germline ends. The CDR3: CASSVGGTQNIQYF. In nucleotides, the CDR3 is TGTGCCAGCAGCGTAGGAGGGACACAAAACATTCAGTACTTC.

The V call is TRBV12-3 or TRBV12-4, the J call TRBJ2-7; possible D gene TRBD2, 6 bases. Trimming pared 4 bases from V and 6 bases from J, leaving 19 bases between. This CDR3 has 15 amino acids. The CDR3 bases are TGTGCCAGCAGTTATTTAGGTATGGGGCGGGGCGAGCAGTACTTC. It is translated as CASSYLGMGRGEQYF.

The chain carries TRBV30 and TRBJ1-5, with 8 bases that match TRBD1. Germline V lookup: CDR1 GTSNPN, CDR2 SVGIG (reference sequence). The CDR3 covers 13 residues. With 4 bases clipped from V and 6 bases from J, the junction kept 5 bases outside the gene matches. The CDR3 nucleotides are TGTGCCTGGACAGGGGGCGCCGCTCAGCCCCAGCATTTT. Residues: CAWTGGAAQPQHF.

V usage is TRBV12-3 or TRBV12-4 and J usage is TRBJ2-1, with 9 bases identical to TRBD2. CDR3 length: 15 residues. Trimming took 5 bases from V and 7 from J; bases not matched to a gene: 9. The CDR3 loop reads CASSPLAGAGNEQFF. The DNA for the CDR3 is TGTGCCAGCAGTCCCTTAGCGGGAGCGGGTAATGAGCAGTTCTTC.

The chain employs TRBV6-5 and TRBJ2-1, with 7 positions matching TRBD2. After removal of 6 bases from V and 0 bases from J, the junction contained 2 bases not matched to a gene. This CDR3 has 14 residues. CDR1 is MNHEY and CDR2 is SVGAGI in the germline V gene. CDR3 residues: CASRLAASYNEQFF. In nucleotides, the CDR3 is TGTGCCAGCAGGCTAGCGGCCTCCTACAATGAGCAGTTCTTC.

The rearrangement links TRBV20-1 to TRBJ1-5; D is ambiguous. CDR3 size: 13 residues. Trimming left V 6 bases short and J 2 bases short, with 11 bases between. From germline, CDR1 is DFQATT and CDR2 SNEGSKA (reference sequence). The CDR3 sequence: CSAAGLGNQPQHF. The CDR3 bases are TGCAGTGCAGCGGGATTGGGCAATCAGCCCCAGCATTTT.

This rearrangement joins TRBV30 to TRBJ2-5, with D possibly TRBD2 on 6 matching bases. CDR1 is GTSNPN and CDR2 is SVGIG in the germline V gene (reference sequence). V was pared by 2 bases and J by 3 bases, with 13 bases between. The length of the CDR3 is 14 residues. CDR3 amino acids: CAWSRGAGEETQYF. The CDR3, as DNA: TGTGCCTGGAGTCGGGGAGCGGGCGAAGAGACCCAGTACTTC. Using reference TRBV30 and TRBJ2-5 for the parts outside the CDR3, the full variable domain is SQTIHQWPATLVQPVGSPLSLECTVEGTSNPNLYWYRQAAGRGLQLLFYSVGIGQISSEVPQNLSASRPQDRQFILSSKKLLLSDSGFYLCAWSRGAGEETQYFGPGTRLLVL.